Below are 23 T cell receptor beta chains sequenced from a single sample in a study of shared clonotypes between healthy human individuals. This table comes from immunoSEQ multiplex PCR, and its TCRdb copy is limited to in-frame clones, with some not included. Of more than 2 million clones detected, roughly 94% appear once; the ten largest clones hold 0.1% to 0.15%. The sequenced material came from naive CD4+ T cells sorted from blood. Subset given: CD45RA+ positively selected. Receptors originate from a young man in good health.

The chain couples TRBV28 to TRBJ1-2; D perhaps matches TRBD1 (5 bases). The germline CDR1 and CDR2 sequences are MDHEN and SYDVKM. V was pared by 6 bases and J by 4 bases, with 15 bases between. CDR3 size: 14 residues. CDR3 DNA: TGTGCCAGCAGGGTTGCCCGGGGACCCTATGGCTACACCTTC. It is translated as CASRVARGPYGYTF.

The J gene is TRBJ2-5, the V gene TRBV11-3; D perhaps matches TRBD2 (5 bases). Germline-derived CDR1 and CDR2 are SGHNT and YENEEA. CDR3 length equals 13 residues. The V gene lost 1 base and the J gene lost 4 bases, with 7 bases spanning the gap. The CDR3 protein is CASSLGETETQYF. In nucleotides, the CDR3 is TGTGCCAGCAGCTTAGGGGAGACAGAGACCCAGTACTTC.

This rearrangement joins TRBV6-6 to TRBJ1-2; D might be TRBD1 (6 bases). The germline CDR1 and CDR2 sequences are MNHNY and SVGAGI (reference sequence). This CDR3 is 15 amino acids long. V was pared by 8 bases and J by 0 bases, with 16 bases between. CDR3 region: CASGVTGRANYGYTF. CDR3 nucleotide sequence: TGTGCCAGCGGGGTTACAGGGAGAGCTAACTATGGCTACACCTTC.

Only one count was recorded for this clone. The chain recombines TRBV5-4 with TRBJ2-7, with TRBD2 matching 11 bases. The CDR3 sequence is 14 residues long. Germline CDR1 reads SGHNT; CDR2 reads YYREEE (reference sequence). Trimming removed 5 bases from V and 3 bases from J; junction bases left unmatched: 4. CDR3 protein: CASRDTSGGYEQYF. CDR3 DNA sequence: TGTGCCAGCAGGGACACTAGCGGGGGCTACGAGCAGTACTTC.

A word on this clone: One base away lies a much larger clone, so this may be a sequencing read error. The same CDR3 can be traced to other DNA sequences in this sample. The chain carries TRBV11-2 and TRBJ2-7; unclear D gene. V shed 5 bases and J shed 0 bases, with 2 bases lying between them. The CDR3 length is 11 residues. CDR1 SGHAT and CDR2 FQNNGV come from the germline V gene. The CDR3 loop is CASSVSYEQYF. The CDR3 nucleotides read TGTGCCAGCAGCGTCTCCTACGAGCAGTACTTC.

V and J are TRBV10-1 and TRBJ2-2; D remains unclear. Germline CDR1 is WNHNN and CDR2 is SYGVQD (reference sequence). The V end lost 3 bases, the J end lost 6 bases, and 11 bases lay between the germline ends. The CDR3 totals 14 residues. The CDR3 DNA reads TGCGCCAGCAGTGACCCGACCCAACCCGGGGAGCTGTTTTTT. It specifies CASSDPTQPGELFF.

This CDR3 reads CASSELGEWGYTF. CDR3 in DNA: TGTGCCAGCAGTGAATTGGGGGAGTGGGGCTACACCTTC. The chain is built from TRBV25-1 and TRBJ1-2, with D possibly being TRBD1 (5 bases). CDR3 length: 13 residues. CDR1 MGHDK and CDR2 SYGVNS come from the germline V gene. V lost 1 base to trimming and J lost 8 bases, with 11 bases between them.

This chain uses TRBV7-2 with TRBJ2-1, with 9 bases fitting TRBD1. The CDR3 is 15 amino acids. The germline V gene encodes CDR1 SGHTA and CDR2 FQGNSA. Unmatched junction bases numbered 2, after V lost 0 bases and J lost 5 bases. As DNA, the CDR3 is TGTGCCAGCAGCTTAGCGGACAGGGGAAACAATGAGCAGTTCTTC. Translation gives CASSLADRGNNEQFF.

The rearrangement uses TRBV15 and TRBJ1-5; 8 bases line up with TRBD1. The V segment lost 5 bases and the J segment 4 bases; nucleotides outside the gene matches: 7. Germline loops: CDR1 LNHNV, CDR2 YYDKDF (reference sequence). This CDR3 contains 15 residues. The CDR3: CATSGDRWSNQPQHF. The CDR3, as DNA: TGTGCCACCAGCGGGGACAGGTGGAGTAATCAGCCCCAGCATTTT.

This chain joins TRBV28 and TRBJ2-7; maybe TRBD1 (5 bases). The V and J ends lost 3 bases and 0 bases respectively, with 12 bases between them. This CDR3 comprises 15 residues. The V gene's germline CDR1 is MDHEN and CDR2 SYDVKM. CDR3 in amino acids: CASSFEQANSYEQYF. The CDR3 DNA reads TGTGCCAGCAGTTTCGAACAGGCGAACTCCTACGAGCAGTACTTC. Combining the CDR3 with reference TRBV28 and TRBJ2-7 gives the whole variable domain DVKVTQSSRYLVKRTGEKVFLECVQDMDHENMFWYRQDPGLGLRLIYFSYDVKMKEKGDIPEGYSVSREKKERFSLILESASTNQTSMYLCASSFEQANSYEQYFGPGTRLTVT.

CDR3 region: CASSVDRVGVYEQYF. The CDR3 nucleotides are TGTGCCAGCAGTGTGGACAGGGTGGGAGTCTACGAGCAGTACTTC. The V gene is TRBV6-1, the J gene TRBJ2-7, with TRBD1 matching over 8 bases. V lost 4 bases, J lost 3 bases, and 8 bases stayed unmatched. This CDR3 has 15 amino acids. Germline V CDR1 and CDR2: MNHNS, SASEGT.

The CDR3 region has the DNA TGTGCCATCCTCCGGGACAGGGACAATGAGCAGTTCTTC. The encoded protein is CAILRDRDNEQFF. The chain joins TRBV28 to TRBJ2-1; 9 bases align to TRBD1. The ends lost 10 bases at V and 5 bases at J; junction bases unmatched: 6. The CDR3 is 13 residues long. Germline V gives CDR1 MDHEN, CDR2 SYDVKM.

This clone was found a few times. The chain joins TRBV20-1 to TRBJ1-1; D perhaps matches TRBD1 (5 bases). The germline V gene has CDR1 DFQATT and CDR2 SNEGSKA (reference sequence). This CDR3 contains 11 residues. In DNA, the CDR3 is TGCAGAGCAGGGTTCGACACTGAAGCTTTCTTT. Its protein is CRAGFDTEAFF.

The chain uses TRBV19 and TRBJ1-2; D is undetermined. CDR1 is LNHDA and CDR2 is SQIVND in the germline V gene (reference sequence). V lost 5 bases and J lost 4, with 5 bases in between. The CDR3 totals 11 residues. The CDR3 region has the DNA TGTGCCAGTAGTTACGGCTATGGCTACACCTTC. Its protein is CASSYGYGYTF.

This chain joins TRBV4-1 and TRBJ1-2, with TRBD1 matching 7 bases. The germline V gene encodes CDR1 MGHRA and CDR2 YSYEKL. The CDR3 extends over 13 amino acids. With 9 bases clipped from V and 8 bases from J, the junction kept 12 bases outside the gene matches. The CDR3 sequence: CASTGGGGAGYTF. The DNA for the CDR3 is TGCGCCAGTACAGGCGGAGGGGGCGCGGGCTACACCTTC.

The chain couples TRBV6-9 to TRBJ2-7; 9 bases line up with TRBD2. This CDR3 has 15 residues. The V and J ends lost 0 bases and 4 bases, in that order; junction bases with no gene match: 4. Germline loops: CDR1 MNHGY, CDR2 SVAAGI. CDR3 in amino acids: CASSYSAGGRYEQYF. As DNA, the CDR3 is TGTGCCAGCAGTTATTCCGCGGGGGGGCGGTACGAGCAGTACTTC.

The V and J genes are TRBV27 and TRBJ2-7; D is uncertain. The V and J ends lost 4 bases and 3 bases respectively, with 10 bases between them. This CDR3 contains 13 residues. The germline V gene has CDR1 MNHEY and CDR2 SMNVEV (reference sequence). CDR3 in DNA: TGTGCCAGCAGTTCCACATTGGGCTACGAGCAGTACTTC. Protein product: CASSSTLGYEQYF.

In its sample, this clone was seen once. This sequence joins TRBV5-1 and TRBJ2-7; 7 nucleotides line up with TRBD1. CDR3 length: 14 residues. Trimming removed 0 bases from V and 5 bases from J; junction bases left unmatched: 5. Germline V CDR1 and CDR2: SGHRS, YFSETQ. This CDR3 reads CASSLGDRAHEQYF. The CDR3, as DNA: TGCGCCAGCAGCTTGGGAGACAGGGCCCACGAGCAGTACTTC.

The chain joins TRBV30 to TRBJ2-4; 7 bases are a match to TRBD1. This CDR3 is 13 amino acids long. Unmatched junction bases numbered 6, after V lost 0 bases and J lost 10 bases. Germline values: CDR1 GTSNPN, CDR2 SVGIG (reference sequence). CDR3 sequence (DNA): TGTGCCTGGAGTGTTTCGACAGGGTTGATTCAGTACTTC. Amino acids: CAWSVSTGLIQYF.

The V gene is TRBV2, the J gene TRBJ2-1; 7 bases match TRBD2. Germline CDR1 is SNHLY and CDR2 is FYNNEI. The CDR3 spans 13 residues. The V segment lost 0 bases and the J segment 10 bases; nucleotides outside the gene matches: 3. DNA for the CDR3: TGTGCCAGCAGTGAAGCCCGGGGAGGGGAGCAGTTCTTC. Its translation is CASSEARGGEQFF.

The V gene is TRBV18, the J gene TRBJ2-7; D is perhaps TRBD2 (5 bases). The length of the CDR3 is 16 residues. Looked up from germline, CDR1 is KGHSH and CDR2 is LQKENI. The V gene lost 1 base and the J gene lost 3 bases, with 16 bases spanning the gap. The CDR3 protein is CASSPLVTRVSYEQYF. The DNA of the CDR3 is TGTGCCAGCTCACCACTGGTCACTAGAGTGAGCTACGAGCAGTACTTC.

The chain links TRBV7-6 to TRBJ2-7, with 11 bases fitting TRBD2. Germline trimming cut 0 bases from V and 0 bases from J; bases unmatched to any gene: 10. The CDR3 runs 19 residues. The germline V gene has CDR1 SGHVS and CDR2 FNYEAQ. CDR3 sequence (DNA): TGTGCCAGCAGCTTAGCGCGGGCTAGCGGGAGGAAAAGCTCCTACGAGCAGTACTTC. It yields the protein CASSLARASGRKSSYEQYF.

The J gene is TRBJ1-1, the V gene TRBV6-5; 8 nucleotides agree with TRBD1. After removal of 6 bases from V and 10 bases from J, the junction contained 7 bases not matched to a gene. This CDR3 has 12 amino acids. Germline lookup yields CDR1 MNHEY and CDR2 SVGAGI. The CDR3 DNA is TGTGCCAGCAGGAACCAGGGGGCCGTAGCTTTCTTT. Protein product: CASRNQGAVAFF.